This T cell receptor (beta chain) was obtained from a study of a mutant IDH1 vaccine in newly diagnosed glioma listed by TCRdb under 2021. For the study in its entirety: In the chemotherapy-containing groups, vaccination started alongside temozolomide cycles, whereas in patients who had radiotherapy alone it started 4-6 weeks after radiotherapy. Peripheral blood samples were drawn at six visits, namely V03 (baseline), V05, V07, V10, V12 and V13. Before enrollment, most patients had been given radiochemotherapy with temozolomide as standard therapy, while the rest had received either radiotherapy alone or temozolomide alone. For exploratory analyses, fewer than 30 treated patients had longitudinal TCRB deep sequencing done wherever samples were available. Visit V12 was the week-35 safety follow-up and visit V13 was the week-47 end of study. The approximately 32 treated patients were approximately 62% male and around 38% female, with a mean age of about 43 years. Broader findings and caveats from the paper: No apparent relationship was observed between pseudoprogression and alterations in the top peripheral T cell clonotypes detected by TCRB sequencing. PBMC samples for TCRB deep sequencing were selected based on availability. Immune responses induced by the vaccine were seen in 93.3% of patients across multiple MHC alleles. According to the authors, sample limitations meant that analyses of patient blood samples could not be reproduced.

The receptor library was made with the immunoSEQ multiplex PCR assay. Rearranged TCR beta chain sequences were amplified with the hsTCRB Kit following the manufacturer's protocol. Sequencing of TCRB libraries was carried out on an Illumina MiSeq. From the authors' description of their analysis: Demultiplexing, trimming and gene mapping were performed with the kit vendor's proprietary platform. In its TCRdb copy, this immuneACCESS table keeps in-frame sequences only and misses some clones. Where compared with another copy, unresolved V genes explain less than half of these, and the others have no known cause. The DNA was the basis for D and trimming; V, J and clone size are from that table. Present in this sample are tens of thousands of clones, less than 85% of which were seen just once. Around 20% of the sample goes to the ten largest clones. This sample's time point label indicates: week 47, end of study. A 20-mer mutant IDH1 peptide at 300 micrograms in Montanide made up each vaccine dose, which was injected subcutaneously together with topical imiquimod. Eight vaccinations were administered to patients in weeks 1, 3, 5, 7, 11, 15, 19 and 23, corresponding to visits V03 through V10. The donors had newly diagnosed IDH1-mutant astrocytomas of WHO grade 3 or 4 that showed loss of nuclear ATRX. The samples were drawn from NOA16, a multicentre, single-arm, open-label phase I trial in Germany that tested a mutant IDH1 peptide vaccine in humans for the first time. Genomic DNA for TCRB sequencing was isolated from EDTA blood with the DNeasy Blood and Tissue Kit.

V is trimmed back by 4 bases and J by 5 bases, and the junction contains 7 bases that no gene match accounts for. Spanning cysteine to phenylalanine, the CDR3 consists of 15 amino acids. Here the CDR3 DNA is all that survives: 45 bases in frame from base 1. For CDR1 and CDR2, the germline V gene (reference sequence) lists LNHDA and SQIVND. This clone was detected a few times. Its antigen is unknown. No much larger clone exists at a distance of one base, and base qualities are not known. The sequence was obtained from a man between 18 and 29 years old with glioma. Some clones in this sample may be carry-over from other donors' samples. The V gene is TRBV19 and the J gene is TRBJ1-5, with 8 bases in between that match TRBD1. Sequenced material: PBMCs, taken from a glioma patient whose treatment included an IDH1 peptide vaccine. Here is the DNA: TGTGCCAGTAGTACCTCAGGGGGCCTATATCAGCCCCAGCATTTT. The resulting protein is CASSTSGGLYQPQHF.